This T cell receptor (beta chain) emerged from a study of radiation and T cells in renal cell carcinoma. Turning to this clone: Its cognate antigen is unknown.

Findings of the study overall: Top tumor clonotypes rose in blood 2 weeks post-radiation, then contracted. No pretreatment tumor biopsies were available for baseline clonotypes.

The CDR3 is 14 residues long. J was trimmed by 8 bases and V by 6 bases; bases with no gene match: 10. Germline CDR1 is MNHEY and CDR2 is SMNVEV (reference sequence). Time point in this sample: blood 4 weeks post-SBRT, at nephrectomy. Noted treatment: 15 Gy SBRT to primary tumor, nephrectomy 4 weeks later. Nephrectomy followed 15 Gy stereotactic body radiation by 4 weeks. This table comes from immunoSEQ multiplex PCR, and its TCRdb copy is limited to in-frame clones, with some not included. The sample shows around 170,000 clones, about 85% of them seen only once. V and J are TRBV27 and TRBJ1-2, with 9 bases lining up with TRBD1. The sample was blood, taken from a patient whose treatment included radiotherapy and nephrectomy. The TCR originated in a woman between 45 and 60 years old with renal cell carcinoma. This CDR3 is CASSRTGTGFGYTF. The CDR3 DNA sequence: TGTGCCAGCAGCCGAACAGGGACAGGGTTCGGCTACACCTTC.